The present T cell receptor beta chain was sequenced within a study of identical twins. General study points: Alpha sequences out of frame and shared by twins had excess low generation probability. Excess sharing between twins was weaker in beta out-of-frame sequences.

This clonotype was recorded at least ten times. Its antigen is still unknown. TCRdb re-derived calls from the 5' RACE reads in MiXCR, one entry per CDR3 protein. The data contain some 710,000 distinct CDR3 sequences, 5.5% to 6.5% of them singletons. CDR3 size: 13 residues. Germline CDR1 and CDR2: SGHRS and YFSETQ. Trimming cost V 0 bases and J 5 bases, with 7 bases left between them. The clonotype was recovered from a man in his late teens or twenties in good health. The sequenced sample was naive T cells sorted from blood. The chain carries TRBV5-1 and TRBJ2-3; D is unresolved. The CDR3 reads CASSLGQEDTQYF. CDR3 sequence (DNA): TGCGCCAGCAGCTTGGGGCAGGAAGATACGCAGTATTTT.